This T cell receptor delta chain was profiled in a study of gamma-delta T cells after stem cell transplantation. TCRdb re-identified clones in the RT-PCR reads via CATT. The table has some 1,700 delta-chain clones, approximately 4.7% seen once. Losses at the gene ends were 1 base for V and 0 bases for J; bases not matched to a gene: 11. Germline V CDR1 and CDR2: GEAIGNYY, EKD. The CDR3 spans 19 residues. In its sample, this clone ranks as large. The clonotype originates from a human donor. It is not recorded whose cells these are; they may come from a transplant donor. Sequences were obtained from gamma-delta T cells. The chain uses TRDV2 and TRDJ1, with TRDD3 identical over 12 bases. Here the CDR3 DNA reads TGTGCCTGTGACACGATTTCCCTGGGGGATACGTCGGACACCGATAAACTCATCTTT. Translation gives CACDTISLGDTSDTDKLIF.